Listed below are T cell receptor beta chains from one sample, sequenced in a study of Graves' ophthalmopathy and Graves' hyperthyroidism. TCRdb independently ran MiXCR on the multiplex PCR reads; one entry per CDR3 protein. The table has about 390,000 distinct CDR3 sequences, 15% to 17% seen once; the top ten hold 5.5% to 7%. The sample taken for sequencing was peripheral blood. These receptors all come from a woman in her late teens or twenties with stable Graves' hyperthyroidism. The CDR3 runs from the conserved cysteine through the conserved F or W.

V gene: TRBV27; CDR3 protein: CASSLRASNTEAFF
V gene: TRBV29-1; CDR3 protein: CSVEGPGIENIQYF
V gene: TRBV20-1; CDR3 protein: CSASVKRGGTDTQYF
V gene: TRBV11-2; CDR3 protein: CASSFEGRGNHYGYTF
V gene: TRBV20-1; CDR3 protein: CSPGLGTGTYGYTF
V gene: TRBV20-1; CDR3 protein: CSAPGAGANSVQETQYF
V gene: TRBV15; CDR3 protein: CATSPTVFRTEAFF
V gene: TRBV11-2; CDR3 protein: CASSPEFLNTGELFF
V gene: TRBV27; CDR3 protein: CASSVGQSGGYTF
V gene: TRBV6-5; CDR3 protein: CASSSGTGGYEQYF
V gene: TRBV14; CDR3 protein: CASSQVRWYGYTF
V gene: TRBV29-1; CDR3 protein: CSVEDLLLVYTF
V gene: TRBV6-5; CDR3 protein: CASSYSTGPGAYTF
V gene: TRBV11-2; CDR3 protein: CASSHLLYEQYF
V gene: TRBV20-1; CDR3 protein: CSARPGLGTGSSYNSPLHF
V gene: TRBV6-1; CDR3 protein: CASSEAPMGSKTEAFF
V gene: TRBV27; CDR3 protein: CASSLRPTGDGYTF
V gene: TRBV10-3; CDR3 protein: CAIRGQGPHQETQYF
V gene: TRBV19; CDR3 protein: CASNDRGRSGYTF
V gene: TRBV5-8; CDR3 protein: CASSLGGAAEAFF
V gene: TRBV5-1; CDR3 protein: CASSLIGGRQQETQYF
V gene: TRBV12-3/TRBV12-4; CDR3 protein: CASSLPPRTISSGNTIYF
V gene: TRBV12-3/TRBV12-4; CDR3 protein: CASSLNRRMDTEAFF